This TCR beta chain was sequenced in a study of shared clonotypes between healthy human individuals. Turning to the study itself: Researchers drew samples from a couple of women and a few men aged 18 to 49.

Whole-study findings and limits: Clonotype sharing among donors was thought likely to change with sequencing depth.

The germline V and J ends were trimmed by 1 base and 2 bases, with 11 bases remaining between them. This CDR3 spans 15 amino acids. CDR1 and CDR2 from the germline V gene are SGHTA and FQGTGA. Unsorted PBMC replicate PCRs used 300 ng DNA, approximately 30,000 T cell genomes. Under the authors' procedure: Junction-only sequences without quality scores came from ImmunoSEQ, so filtering differed. Measured with immunoSEQ multiplex PCR; TCRdb has only the in-frame clones, and not every one. The V and J calls and the clone size are those of that table, but D and trimming were determined from the DNA. The table has 450,000 to 600,000 clones, approximately 79% seen once. For this clone: Its antigen is not known.

This sequence was found in a woman between 40 and 55 years old in good health. Some clones in this sample may be carry-over from other donors' samples. The sequencing sample was made of PBMCs. The genes are TRBV7-3 and TRBJ1-2; a possible D gene is TRBD1 (5 bases). CDR3 amino acids: CASSLIGEENYGYTF. The CDR3 DNA reads TGTGCCAGCAGCTTAATAGGGGAAGAAAACTATGGCTACACCTTC.